The sequence of this T cell receptor (beta chain) was determined in a study of PD-1 blockade in mismatch repair-deficient tumors. Only in-frame clones appear in the TCRdb table, and some are missing; sequencing was by immunoSEQ multiplex PCR. Among 100,000 to 150,000 clones listed, more than 85% were seen once. This clone was seen once. This CDR3 spans 14 amino acids. The germline V and J ends were trimmed by 5 bases and 2 bases, with 11 bases remaining between them. Germline V gives CDR1 LNHDA, CDR2 SQIVND (reference sequence). The source was peripheral blood, collected 44 weeks after starting pembrolizumab. The clonotype comes from an adult with mismatch repair-deficient cancer. The chain carries TRBV19 and TRBJ2-3; tentatively, D is TRBD1 (6 bases). This CDR3 reads CASSGQGTTDTQYF. As DNA, the CDR3 is TGTGCCAGTAGTGGCCAGGGGACCACAGATACGCAGTATTTT.